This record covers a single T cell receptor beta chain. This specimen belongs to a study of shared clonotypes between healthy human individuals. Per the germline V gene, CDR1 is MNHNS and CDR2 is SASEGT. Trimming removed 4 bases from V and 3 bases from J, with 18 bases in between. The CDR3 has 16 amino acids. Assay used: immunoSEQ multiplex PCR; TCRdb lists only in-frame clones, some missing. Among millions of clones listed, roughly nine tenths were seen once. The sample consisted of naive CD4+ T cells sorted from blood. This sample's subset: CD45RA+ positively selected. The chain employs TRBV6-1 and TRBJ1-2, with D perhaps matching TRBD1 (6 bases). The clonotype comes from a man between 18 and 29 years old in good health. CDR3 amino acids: CASSATGSLDDYGYTF. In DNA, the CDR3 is TGTGCCAGCAGTGCAACAGGGTCCCTGGACGACTATGGCTACACCTTC.